These 23 T cell receptor beta chains share one sample of origin, sequenced in a study of CD8+CD57+ T cells in acquired aplastic anemia. The authors sequenced patients whose flow cytometry had shown CD8+CD57+ cell expansion. CDR3 and TCR beta VDJ profiling relied on genomic DNA as the template. TCRdb itself ran the reads through MiXCR, one entry per CDR3 protein. In the table there are about 160,000 distinct CDR3 sequences, about 45% of which are singletons. The sequenced sample was sorted CD4+, CD8+, or CD8+CD57+ T cells (not recorded which) from PBMCs. Receptor source: a human donor with aplastic anemia.

This clonotype was counted many times. The genes are TRBV11-2 and TRBJ2-3, with D perhaps assigned TRBD1 or TRBD2 (5 bases each). Trimming stripped 1 base from V and 15 bases from J, with 17 bases between. Germline loops: CDR1 SGHAT, CDR2 FQNNGV. The CDR3 spans 13 residues. The chain's CDR3 is CASSLAADQGFYF. The CDR3 region has the DNA TGTGCCAGCAGCTTAGCAGCGGACCAGGGATTTTATTTT.

The sample holds a few counts of this clonotype. The genes are TRBV2 and TRBJ1-5, with D uncertain. CDR1 is SNHLY and CDR2 is FYNNEI in the germline V gene. The V gene lost 5 bases and the J gene lost 7 bases, with 12 bases spanning the gap. The CDR3 contains 13 residues. The CDR3: CASSSEEAQPQHF. CDR3 bases: TGTGCCAGCAGTTCCGAGGAGGCGCAGCCCCAGCATTTT.

This chain connects TRBV29-1 to TRBJ1-5, with D possibly matching TRBD1 (6 bases). The germline V gene has CDR1 SQVTM and CDR2 ANQGSEA. The CDR3 has 13 residues. With 6 bases removed from V and 5 bases from J, the gap between germline ends came to 14 bases. The CDR3 nucleotides read TGCAGCGTGGCTGACAGGTTCGATCAGCCCCAGCATTTT. Translation: CSVADRFDQPQHF. Using reference TRBV29-1 and TRBJ1-5 for the parts outside the CDR3, the full variable domain is SAVISQKPSRDICQRGTSLTIQCQVDSQVTMMFWYRQQPGQSLTLIATANQGSEATYESGFVIDKFPISRPNLTFSTLTVSNMSPEDSSIYLCSVADRFDQPQHFGDGTRLSIL.

The gene calls are TRBV7-9 and TRBJ2-5, with D hard to call. CDR1 is SEHNR and CDR2 is FQNEAQ in the germline V gene (reference sequence). The CDR3 is 13 amino acids. Trimming pared 5 bases from V and 5 bases from J, leaving 12 bases between. CDR3 nucleotide sequence: TGTGCCAGCAGCAAATACCCCCAGGAGACCCAGTACTTC. It yields the protein CASSKYPQETQYF.

V is TRBV7-2 and J is TRBJ2-7, with 7 bases lining up with TRBD1. V lost 5 bases to trimming and J lost 0 bases; unmatched junction nucleotides: 7. The CDR3 runs 15 residues. The V gene's germline CDR1 is SGHTA and CDR2 FQGNSA. The chain's CDR3 is CASSLSGTASYEQYF. CDR3 in DNA: TGTGCCAGCAGCCTGAGTGGGACAGCCTCCTACGAGCAGTACTTC.

The sample holds many counts of this clonotype. The CDR3 bases are TGTGCCATCAGCCCCCCGACAGGTCCGACCGGGGAGCTGTTTTTT. Encoded protein: CAISPPTGPTGELFF. This sequence joins TRBV10-3 and TRBJ2-2, with a possible D match to TRBD1 (6 bases). CDR1 and CDR2 from the germline V gene are ENHRY and SYGVKD. The V end lost 6 bases, the J end lost 5 bases, and 16 bases lay between the germline ends. CDR3 length: 15 residues.

The V gene is TRBV7-8, the J gene TRBJ2-2; weak D call: TRBD1 (6 bases). Between the trimmed V and J ends, which lost 5 bases and 4 bases, there was a span of 14 bases. The CDR3 length is 15 residues. Germline loops: CDR1 SGHVS, CDR2 FQNEAQ. The CDR3 DNA follows: TGTGCCAGCAGCCCCGACAGGTTGCTCACCGGGGAGCTGTTTTTT. It translates to CASSPDRLLTGELFF.

This clonotype was observed many times. The CDR3 bases are TGTGCCAGCAGCGTAGGCGCTAGCGAGAGCGCGGAGCAGTTCTTC. This gives the protein CASSVGASESAEQFF. The V gene is TRBV9, the J gene TRBJ2-1, with TRBD2 as a possible D gene (6 bases). The CDR3 spans 15 residues. Looked up from germline, CDR1 is SGDLS and CDR2 is YYNGEE. Trimming took off 0 bases at V and 10 bases at J, with 17 bases between the two ends.

This clonotype came up once. This chain uses TRBV2 with TRBJ2-5; TRBD2 might be the D (6 bases). Germline V gives CDR1 SNHLY, CDR2 FYNNEI. Between the trimmed V and J ends, which lost 8 bases and 5 bases, there was a span of 9 bases. The CDR3 extends over 11 amino acids. The CDR3 spells CASGTWETQYF. The CDR3 DNA sequence: TGTGCCAGCGGGACTTGGGAGACCCAGTACTTC. The full variable domain, its missing parts supplied by reference TRBV2 and TRBJ2-5, is EPEVTQTPSHQVTQMGQEVILRCVPISNHLYFYWYRQILGQKVEFLVSFYNNEISEKSEIFDDQFSVERPDGSNFTLKIRSTKLEDSAMYFCASGTWETQYFGPGTRLLVL.

The table lists this clonotype with many counts. The chain carries TRBV5-1 and TRBJ2-6; D gene uncertain. The CDR3 has 17 amino acids. CDR1 is SGHRS and CDR2 is YFSETQ in the germline V gene. The V end lost 0 bases, the J end lost 2 bases, and 12 bases lay between the germline ends. The CDR3 here is CASSLVAPSTGANVLTF. For the CDR3, the DNA is TGCGCCAGCAGCTTGGTGGCGCCTTCCACTGGGGCCAACGTCCTGACTTTC. Full variable domain (missing parts from reference TRBV5-1 and TRBJ2-6): KAGVTQTPRYLIKTRGQQVTLSCSPISGHRSVSWYQQTPGQGLQFLFEYFSETQRNKGNFPGRFSGRQFSNSRSEMNVSTLELGDSALYLCASSLVAPSTGANVLTFGAGSRLTVL.

The V gene is TRBV5-1, the J gene TRBJ2-7; D is unresolved. CDR1 SGHRS and CDR2 YFSETQ come from the germline V gene. Trimming removed 4 bases from V and 6 bases from J, with 17 bases in between. The length of the CDR3 is 14 residues. CDR3 coding DNA: TGCGCCAGCAGCCTCGGACGGGCATCGAGCGAGCAGTACTTC. Its protein product is CASSLGRASSEQYF.

In this sample, this clonotype turned up many times. The chain is built from TRBV4-2 and TRBJ2-7; tentatively, D is TRBD1 or TRBD2 (5 bases each). The germline V and J ends were trimmed by 1 base and 6 bases, with 19 bases remaining between them. This CDR3 region has 16 residues. Germline CDR1 and CDR2: LGHNA and YNFKEQ. This CDR3 is CASSQGAGASSGEQYF. For the CDR3, the DNA is TGTGCCAGCAGCCAAGGAGCCGGGGCTAGCTCGGGCGAGCAGTACTTC.

Details on this clonotype: The junction departs from the called germline gene at one end, perhaps through a read error. This chain links TRBV7-3 with TRBJ1-1; 7 nucleotides line up with TRBD1. The germline V gene has CDR1 SGHTA and CDR2 FQGTGA. The length of the CDR3 is 12 residues. CDR3 amino acids: CASRGGEGETFF. Written as DNA, the CDR3 is TGTGCCAGCAGAGGGGGCGAAGGTGAAACTTTCTTT.

Comments on this clonotype: Its ends do not fully match the called genes, so a read error is possible. The CDR3 reads CATSASPGTTYGQYF. CDR3 coding DNA: TGTGCCACCAGTGCCTCCCCGGGGACCACCTACGGGCAGTACTTC. The chain links TRBV24-1 to TRBJ2-7; D tentatively reads TRBD1 or TRBD2 (5 bases each). Germline assignment: CDR1 KGHDR and CDR2 SFDVKD. The CDR3 runs to 15 residues.

J is TRBJ1-2 and V is TRBV25-1; no reliable D call. Germline values: CDR1 MGHDK, CDR2 SYGVNS. V lost 0 bases to trimming and J lost 7 bases, with 6 bases between them. The CDR3 is made up of 12 amino acids. The CDR3 reads CASSEYQSGYTF. The CDR3 DNA reads TGTGCCAGCAGTGAATACCAATCTGGCTACACCTTC.

This clonotype was seen just once. A much larger clonotype is one base distant, so this may be a read error. The J gene is TRBJ2-5, the V gene TRBV7-9; a weak D match, TRBD2 (6 bases). This CDR3 region has 14 residues. Trimming took off 4 bases at V and 9 bases at J, with 18 bases between the two ends. Germline loops: CDR1 SEHNR, CDR2 FQNEAQ (reference sequence). The CDR3 sequence is CASSWNGSPKAQYF. The CDR3 nucleotides read TGTGCCAGCAGCTGGAACGGGAGCCCCAAGGCCCAGTACTTC. The variable domain in full, with the rest retrieved from reference TRBV7-9 and TRBJ2-5, is DTGVSQNPRHKITKRGQNVTFRCDPISEHNRLYWYRQTLGQGPEFLTYFQNEAQLEKSRLLSDRFSAERPKGSFSTLEIQRTEQGDSAMYLCASSWNGSPKAQYFGPGTRLLVL.

This clonotype was detected ten times or more. The genes are TRBV7-9 and TRBJ2-5; D unresolved. Deletions cut 3 bases from V and 2 bases from J, with 7 bases between. CDR3 length equals 13 residues. Germline values: CDR1 SEHNR, CDR2 FQNEAQ (reference sequence). The chain's CDR3 is CASSFGQQETQYF. The CDR3 nucleotides are TGTGCCAGCAGCTTCGGCCAGCAAGAGACCCAGTACTTC.

In this sample, this clonotype turned up many times. The chain links TRBV7-9 to TRBJ2-3, with TRBD1 identical over 7 bases. The CDR3 has 15 amino acids. J was trimmed by 7 bases and V by 2 bases; bases with no gene match: 9. CDR1 SEHNR and CDR2 FQNEAQ come from the germline V gene (reference sequence). The CDR3 nucleotides read TGTGCCAGCAGCTTACTCTTACAGGGGAGAAATACGCAGTATTTT. The encoded protein is CASSLLLQGRNTQYF.

This chain links TRBV5-1 with TRBJ2-3, with 7 bases identical to TRBD2. The ends lost 5 bases at V and 0 bases at J; junction bases unmatched: 9. The V gene's germline CDR1 is SGHRS and CDR2 YFSETQ. The CDR3 spans 16 residues. The CDR3, as DNA: TGCGCCAGCAGGGTAATTAGCGGGCTTAGCACAGATACGCAGTATTTT. Translated: CASRVISGLSTDTQYF.

This chain connects TRBV20-1 to TRBJ2-2, with 8 bases that match TRBD2. This CDR3 is 16 amino acids long. Germline CDR1 and CDR2: DFQATT and SNEGSKA (reference sequence). The ends lost 0 bases at V and 5 bases at J; junction bases unmatched: 8. CDR3 residues: CSARDNSGRETGELFF. CDR3 DNA: TGCAGTGCTAGAGATAACAGCGGGAGAGAGACCGGGGAGCTGTTTTTT.

This clonotype was counted between two and nine times. This chain uses TRBV2 with TRBJ1-4; the D is unclear. Germline CDR1 is SNHLY and CDR2 is FYNNEI. V was trimmed by 8 bases and J by 0 bases, leaving 10 bases between them. This CDR3 is built from 14 residues. The CDR3 sequence: CASSPGTTNEKLFF. CDR3 DNA: TGTGCCAGCTCCCCTGGCACAACTAATGAAAAACTGTTTTTT.

On this clonotype: Its ends do not fully match the called genes, so a read error is possible. CDR3 sequence (DNA): TGTGCCTGCAGGGGGCCTTACGAGCAGTACTTC. Encoded protein: CACRGPYEQYF. V gene TRBV6-1 combines with J gene TRBJ2-7; 8 bases match TRBD1. There are 11 residues in the CDR3. Germline values: CDR1 MNHNS, CDR2 SASEGT.

This rearrangement joins TRBV6-2 or TRBV6-3 to TRBJ2-5, with D possibly matching TRBD1 (6 bases). The germline V gene has CDR1 MNHEY and CDR2 SVGEGT. Between the trimmed V and J ends, which lost 6 bases and 5 bases, there was a span of 13 bases. CDR3 size: 13 residues. This CDR3 is CASRPSGDETQYF. The DNA for the CDR3 is TGTGCCAGCAGACCCTCAGGGGATGAGACCCAGTACTTC.